This T cell receptor (beta chain) was captured in a study of graft-versus-host responses after intestinal transplantation. Whole-study findings and limits: Early post-transplant falls in HvG clones accompanied the peak levels of circulating GvH clones.

A note on this clone: Its matching antigen is unknown.

Sequencing used immunoSEQ multiplex PCR; TCRdb keeps in-frame clones, though not all of them. This sample has roughly 39,000 clones, with about 95% found just once. This CDR3 is 16 amino acids long. In germline, CDR1 is SGHTA, CDR2 FQGNSA. Between the trimmed V and J ends, which lost 1 base and 5 bases, there was a span of 17 bases. The receptor's source is a human donor who was the organ donor for an intestinal transplant. The sample in question was unstimulated CD8+ T cells sorted from spleen or lymph node cells, obtained before transplant. The chain employs TRBV7-2 and TRBJ1-1; D is perhaps TRBD1 (5 bases). DNA for the CDR3: TGTGCCAGCAGCTTAGAGTCGGCGGGGACTCGGACTGAAGCTTTCTTT. Protein product: CASSLESAGTRTEAFF.